The 22 T cell receptor beta chains in this list originate from one sample, sequenced in a study of blood T cell repertoires in COVID-19. Profiling relied on immunoSEQ multiplex PCR, and the TCRdb table lists in-frame clones only, not all of them. The table lists over 200,000 clones, about 80% of them singletons. Sequenced sample: PBMCs or T cells enriched from blood (not recorded which). The receptor source for this set is a man in his sixties who had recovered from COVID-19.

The CDR3 loop reads CASSYPAPGTGGNEQYF. CDR3 sequence (DNA): TGTGCCAGCAGCTATCCGGCCCCCGGGACAGGGGGCAACGAGCAGTACTTC. The chain links TRBV5-5 to TRBJ2-7, with 12 positions matching TRBD1. From germline, CDR1 is SGHKS and CDR2 YYEKEE (reference sequence). V dropped 3 bases and J dropped 5; count of bases not matched to a gene: 12. The CDR3 spans 17 residues.

The genes are TRBV20-1 and TRBJ1-6; 8 nucleotides match TRBD1. The germline V gene has CDR1 DFQATT and CDR2 SNEGSKA (reference sequence). The CDR3 has 13 amino acids. After removal of 3 bases from V and 9 bases from J, the junction contained 4 bases not matched to a gene. This CDR3 reads CSASGQGGSPLHF. The CDR3 coding sequence is TGCAGTGCTAGTGGACAGGGCGGTTCACCCCTCCACTTT.

CDR3 region: CASSLGSGGADTQYF. The CDR3 DNA is TGCGCCAGCAGCTTGGGTAGCGGGGGAGCAGATACGCAGTATTTT. The J gene is TRBJ2-3, the V gene TRBV5-1; 9 nucleotides line up with TRBD2. Trimming took 0 bases from V and 4 from J; bases not matched to a gene: 3. The germline V gene encodes CDR1 SGHRS and CDR2 YFSETQ. This CDR3 has 15 residues.

V gene TRBV6-5 combines with J gene TRBJ1-2; the D gene is possibly TRBD1 (6 bases). Germline V lookup: CDR1 MNHEY, CDR2 SVGAGI. With 5 bases removed from V and 0 bases from J, the gap between germline ends came to 13 bases. CDR3 length: 15 residues. The CDR3 sequence is CASSPQGQANYGYTF. Here the CDR3 DNA reads TGTGCCAGCAGTCCACAGGGCCAAGCTAACTATGGCTACACCTTC.

V is TRBV24-1 and J is TRBJ1-2; 8 positions match TRBD1. Per germline, CDR1 KGHDR and CDR2 SFDVKD. V lost 1 base and J lost 4; bases outside the gene matches: 4. This CDR3 comprises 15 residues. The CDR3 region has the DNA TGTGCCACCAGTGATTTAACGGACAGGGCCTATGGCTACACCTTC. Its protein product is CATSDLTDRAYGYTF.

V and J are TRBV5-4 and TRBJ1-1, with D possibly TRBD1 on 5 matching bases. Germline loops: CDR1 SGHNT, CDR2 YYREEE (reference sequence). CDR3 size: 16 residues. V dropped 0 bases and J dropped 4 bases, with 16 bases sitting between them. CDR3: CASSLANGGTVTEAFF. DNA of the CDR3: TGTGCCAGCAGCTTGGCCAACGGCGGGACGGTCACTGAAGCTTTCTTT.

V gene TRBV11-3 combines with J gene TRBJ2-5; TRBD2 matches 8 bases. This CDR3 is 17 amino acids long. The germline V gene encodes CDR1 SGHNT and CDR2 YENEEA. With 5 bases clipped from V and 4 bases from J, the junction kept 15 bases outside the gene matches. CDR3 DNA: TGTGCCAGCAGCCCCCGTCGTAGCGGGGCCGGGGGAGAGACCCAGTACTTC. Translation: CASSPRRSGAGGETQYF. Filled out from reference TRBV11-3 and TRBJ2-5, the complete variable domain reads EAGVVQSPRYKIIEKKQPVAFWCNPISGHNTLYWYLQNLGQGPELLIRYENEEAVDDSQLPKDRFSAERLKGVDSTLKIQPAELGDSAVYLCASSPRRSGAGGETQYFGPGTRLLVL.

This rearrangement joins TRBV6-1 to TRBJ2-5, with TRBD2 as a possible D gene (5 bases). Germline V lookup: CDR1 MNHNS, CDR2 SASEGT. The CDR3 consists of 15 residues. V was pared by 6 bases and J by 3 bases, with 17 bases between. CDR3 DNA: TGTGCCAGCAGCCTCGACTACCCTGCCAAAGAGACCCAGTACTTC. This encodes CASSLDYPAKETQYF.

V gene TRBV2 combines with J gene TRBJ1-3; D is unclear. Trimming pared 6 bases from V and 0 bases from J, leaving 12 bases between. Germline V gene data show CDR1 as SNHLY and CDR2 as FYNNEI. The CDR3 totals 15 residues. The CDR3 sequence: CASRSTGSSGNTIYF. CDR3 DNA sequence: TGTGCCAGCAGATCCACCGGGAGCTCTGGAAACACCATATATTTT.

As for this clone: Other DNA sequences within the sample encode an identical CDR3. The chain uses TRBV19 and TRBJ1-3, with D maybe TRBD1 (6 bases). The CDR3 runs to 15 residues. V shed 3 bases and J shed 4 bases, with 13 bases lying between them. Germline lookup yields CDR1 LNHDA and CDR2 SQIVND (reference sequence). The CDR3, as DNA: TGTGCCAGTAGTATCGCCCCGGGACAAGGAAACACCATATATTTT. This sequence encodes CASSIAPGQGNTIYF.

This sequence joins TRBV7-6 and TRBJ1-1, with D possibly being TRBD1 (6 bases). The CDR3 covers 15 residues. The ends were cut back, 3 bases at V and 3 bases at J, with 14 bases in the middle. Germline V gene data show CDR1 as SGHVS and CDR2 as FNYEAQ. CDR3 nucleotide sequence: TGTGCCAGCAGCTTCATGGCAGGGGATGACACTGAAGCTTTCTTT. Encoded protein: CASSFMAGDDTEAFF.

The chain recombines TRBV4-1 with TRBJ2-1; 7 bases map to TRBD1. Germline lookup yields CDR1 MGHRA and CDR2 YSYEKL. Trimming at V came to 0 bases and at J to 6 bases, leaving 8 bases not matched to a gene. The CDR3 contains 16 residues. The CDR3 loop reads CASSQDLRTGINEQFF. As DNA, the CDR3 is TGCGCCAGCAGCCAAGATCTCAGGACAGGAATCAATGAGCAGTTCTTC.

A word on this clone: Additional DNA sequences in this sample encode the identical CDR3. The chain is built from TRBV12-5 and TRBJ1-5, with 12 bases fitting TRBD1. The CDR3 is 14 amino acids. Looked up from germline, CDR1 is LGHNT and CDR2 is FRNRAP. Trimming cost V 6 bases and J 6 bases; bases outside gene matches: 3. Written as DNA, the CDR3 is TGTGCTAGTGGGGGACAGGGGGCCTTTCAGCCCCAGCATTTT. Its translation: CASGGQGAFQPQHF.

The chain uses TRBV18 and TRBJ1-2, with D unclear. In germline, CDR1 is KGHSH, CDR2 LQKENI. The CDR3 extends over 15 amino acids. Between the trimmed V and J ends, which lost 3 bases and 3 bases, there was a span of 14 bases. CDR3 in DNA: TGTGCCAGCTCACCCTCCCCGAGGGTGGACTATGGCTACACCTTC. Its translation: CASSPSPRVDYGYTF.

The chain has TRBV5-1 and TRBJ1-6; D is possibly TRBD1 (5 bases). The germline V gene has CDR1 SGHRS and CDR2 YFSETQ. Trimming left V 7 bases short and J 8 bases short, with 16 bases between. The CDR3 totals 14 residues. This CDR3 reads CASGTGDWDSPLHF. The CDR3, as DNA: TGCGCCAGCGGGACTGGGGATTGGGATTCACCCCTCCACTTT.

CDR3 amino acids: CASSLEPGPHYNSPLHF. The CDR3 DNA sequence: TGTGCCAGCAGCTTAGAGCCTGGTCCCCACTATAATTCACCCCTCCACTTT. The chain is built from TRBV7-8 and TRBJ1-6; D uncertain. Trimming left V 1 base short and J 3 bases short, with 13 bases between. Germline CDR1 SGHVS, CDR2 FQNEAQ. This CDR3 is 17 amino acids long.

V usage is TRBV11-2 and J usage is TRBJ2-7; 11 bases align to TRBD2. V lost 5 bases, J lost 6 bases, and 6 bases stayed unmatched. CDR3 length: 14 amino acids. Germline V gene sequence: CDR1 SGHAT, CDR2 FQNNGV. The CDR3, as DNA: TGTGCCAGCAGCACCCCTAGCGGGGGGAGCGAGCAGTACTTC. It is translated as CASSTPSGGSEQYF.

This clone was counted a few times. The chain has TRBV19 and TRBJ2-7, with 9 bases lining up with TRBD1. The trim removed 3 bases at V and 3 bases at J, leaving 6 bases unmatched. This CDR3 comprises 15 residues. The germline gives CDR1 LNHDA, CDR2 SQIVND (reference sequence). The CDR3 nucleotides read TGTGCCAGTAGTATCAACGCGGGACAGGGCTACGAGCAGTACTTC. It yields the protein CASSINAGQGYEQYF.

V usage is TRBV5-1 and J usage is TRBJ2-1; TRBD1 matches 8 bases. The CDR3 covers 15 residues. Germline V CDR1 and CDR2: SGHRS, YFSETQ. V was pared by 4 bases and J by 4 bases, with 7 bases of the junction left unmatched. The CDR3 nucleotides read TGCGCCAGCAGCCTGGAGGGACAGGCTTACAATGAGCAGTTCTTC. This translates into CASSLEGQAYNEQFF.

This clone was seen only once. The gene calls are TRBV18 and TRBJ1-4; 7 bases line up with TRBD1. Germline CDR1 is KGHSH and CDR2 is LQKENI. The CDR3 has 15 amino acids. V dropped 3 bases and J dropped 6; count of bases not matched to a gene: 7. The CDR3, as DNA: TGTGCCAGCTCACCGTGGTCACAGGGGCATGAAAAACTGTTTTTT. Its protein product is CASSPWSQGHEKLFF.

The J gene is TRBJ1-6, the V gene TRBV11-3; D might be TRBD1 (6 bases). Germline loops: CDR1 SGHNT, CDR2 YENEEA. The CDR3 consists of 13 residues. Between the trimmed V and J ends, which lost 4 bases and 8 bases, there was a span of 9 bases. The chain's CDR3 is CASSWGRDSPLHF. The CDR3 nucleotides read TGTGCCAGCAGCTGGGGGCGGGATTCACCCCTCCACTTT.

CDR3 region: CASSLEYLETQYF. The CDR3 DNA sequence: TGTGCCAGCAGCTTAGAATACTTAGAGACCCAGTACTTC. J is TRBJ2-5 and V is TRBV11-2, with D uncertain. The CDR3 length is 13 residues. Germline V gives CDR1 SGHAT, CDR2 FQNNGV. V was pared by 0 bases and J by 4 bases, with 6 bases between.